This TCR beta chain appears in the sequencing data of a study of T-cell memory formation after mild COVID-19 (dated by TCRdb to about 2021). Regarding the study in general: TCR sequence clusters from the two donors were found to be largely donor specific. Longitudinal TCRalpha and TCRbeta repertoire sequencing tracked T-cell clones expanding and contracting after mild COVID-19 in a couple of donors. The cohort comprised two young, previously healthy adult volunteers, one female and one male. Results the study describes overall, beyond this receptor: Some responding clones were detected in pre-infection memory, which suggested that pre-existing cross-reactive memory T cells had joined the SARS-CoV-2 response. Clones that contracted from day 15 to 85 showed balanced CD4/CD8 phenotypes, whereas a second wave of clones that expanded from day 15 to 37 leaned towards CD4+. Contracting CD4+ clones appeared mostly in the CM and EM memory subsets, whereas CD8+ clones were enriched in EMRA. SARS-CoV-2 specificity was not confirmed for the second-wave clones peaking on day 37. The study included only a couple of mild cases, and larger cohorts that include severe cases with pre-infection samples were judged to be necessary.

This clonotype was picked up a small number of times. The clone's antigen remains unknown. Within one base of it there is no much larger clone, and no base qualities were kept. Ficoll-Paque density gradient centrifugation was used to isolate PBMCs. Including cysteine and phenylalanine, the CDR3 has 14 amino acids. Only CDR3 DNA is held: 42 bases, read in frame from base 1. Relative to germline, V is 0 bases shorter and J is 4 bases shorter, with 10 bases between their ends. CDR1 SGHRS and CDR2 YFSETQ are derived from the germline V gene. Reads for this sample came from an Illumina NovaSeq 6000. TCRalpha and TCRbeta cDNA libraries were built by 5'RACE with constant-segment primers, adding sample barcodes and unique molecular identifiers. Trizol reagent was used to extract RNA from every sample. Library amplification was performed in two PCR steps, and a second sample barcode and Illumina TruSeq adapters were introduced in the second step. Libraries were sequenced on an Illumina NovaSeq with 2 x 150 bp paired-end reads. For the original study's pipeline: Reads were demultiplexed and collapsed into UMI-guided consensus sequences with migec v1.2.7. With mixcr v2.1.11, UMI consensuses were aligned to TRA and TRB V and J templates and assembled into clonotypes. A clonotype was counted as expanded or contracted only if both edgeR and NoisET called the change significant, with noise models trained on biological replicates. For edgeR calls, the cutoffs were a false discovery rate-adjusted p below 0.01 and a log2 fold-change threshold of 1. As an exploratory analysis of dynamics, max-normalized trajectories of the 1000 most abundant clonotypes were examined with PCA combined with hierarchical clustering. Separately sequenced CD4+ and CD8+ repertoires were used to assign a CD4 or CD8 phenotype to each responding clone. In-frame beta chains were kept once TCRdb had trimmed the public reads at Q25 with fastp and called clones with MiXCR. Identical CDR3 protein sequences are pooled into one entry, listed with their most common genes and DNA. For this entry, the V and J calls and clone size follow TCRdb and not the study's own pipeline. In this sample the table shows just over 400,000 distinct CDR3 sequences, 20% to 30% of which occur a single time. The biggest ten clones account for about an eighth of the sample.

The chain links TRBV5-1 with TRBJ1-1; matching of 5 bases hints at TRBD1 as the D gene. The sample taken for sequencing was PBMCs or a T cell subset sorted from them (not recorded which). The sequence was obtained from an adult woman who had mild COVID-19 (a few samples of this study predate the infection). The sample titles of this study are shuffled in the database, so cell type and time point are left out; the donor was told from shared clones. The DNA reads TGCGCCAGCAGCTTGGAAGGGACCGGCACTGAAGCTTTCTTT. It translates as CASSLEGTGTEAFF.